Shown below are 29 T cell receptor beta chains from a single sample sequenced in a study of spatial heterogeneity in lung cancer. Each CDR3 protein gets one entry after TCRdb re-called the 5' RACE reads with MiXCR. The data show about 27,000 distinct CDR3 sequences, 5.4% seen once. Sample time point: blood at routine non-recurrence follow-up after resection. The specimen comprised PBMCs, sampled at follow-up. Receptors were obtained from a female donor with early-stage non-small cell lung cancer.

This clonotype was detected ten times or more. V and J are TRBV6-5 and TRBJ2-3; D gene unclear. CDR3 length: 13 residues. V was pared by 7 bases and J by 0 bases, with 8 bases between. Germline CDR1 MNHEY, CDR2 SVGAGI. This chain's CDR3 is CASTKGSTDTQYF. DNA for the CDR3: TGTGCCAGCACTAAAGGTAGCACAGATACGCAGTATTTT.

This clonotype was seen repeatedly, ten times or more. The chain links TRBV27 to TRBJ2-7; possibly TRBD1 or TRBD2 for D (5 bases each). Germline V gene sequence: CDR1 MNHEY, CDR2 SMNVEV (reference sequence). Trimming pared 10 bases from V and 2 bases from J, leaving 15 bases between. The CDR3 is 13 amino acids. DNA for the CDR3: TGTGCCACTCGGGACGTAAGAACCTACGAGCAGTACTTC. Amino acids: CATRDVRTYEQYF.

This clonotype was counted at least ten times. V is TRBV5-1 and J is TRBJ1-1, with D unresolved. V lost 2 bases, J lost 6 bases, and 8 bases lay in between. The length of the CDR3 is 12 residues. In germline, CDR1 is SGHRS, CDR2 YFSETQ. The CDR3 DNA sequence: TGCGCCAGCAGCTTTGACATCGCTGAAGCTTTCTTT. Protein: CASSFDIAEAFF.

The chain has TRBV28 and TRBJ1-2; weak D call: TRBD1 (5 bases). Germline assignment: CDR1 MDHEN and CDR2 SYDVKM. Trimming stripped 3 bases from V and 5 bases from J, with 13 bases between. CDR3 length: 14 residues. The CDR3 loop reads CASSFLEGRYGYTF. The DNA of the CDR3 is TGTGCCAGCAGTTTTTTAGAGGGGAGGTATGGCTACACCTTC.

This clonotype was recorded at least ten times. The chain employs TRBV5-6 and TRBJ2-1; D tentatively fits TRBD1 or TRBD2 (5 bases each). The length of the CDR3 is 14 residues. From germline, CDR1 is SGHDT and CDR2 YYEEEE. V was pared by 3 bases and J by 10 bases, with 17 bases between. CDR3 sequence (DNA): TGTGCCAGCAGCTCCGGGACCCCCTATGGAGAGCAGTTCTTC. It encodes CASSSGTPYGEQFF. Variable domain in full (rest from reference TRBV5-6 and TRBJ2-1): DAGVTQSPTHLIKTRGQQVTLRCSPKSGHDTVSWYQQALGQGPQFIFQYYEEEERQRGNFPDRFSGHQFPNYSSELNVNALLLGDSALYLCASSSGTPYGEQFFGPGTRLTVL.

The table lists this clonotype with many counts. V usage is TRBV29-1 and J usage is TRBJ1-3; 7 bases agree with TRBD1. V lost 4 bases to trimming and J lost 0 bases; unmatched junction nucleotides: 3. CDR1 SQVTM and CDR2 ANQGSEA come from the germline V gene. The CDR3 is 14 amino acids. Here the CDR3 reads CSVAGTASGNTIYF. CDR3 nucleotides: TGCAGCGTTGCAGGGACAGCCTCTGGAAACACCATATATTTT.

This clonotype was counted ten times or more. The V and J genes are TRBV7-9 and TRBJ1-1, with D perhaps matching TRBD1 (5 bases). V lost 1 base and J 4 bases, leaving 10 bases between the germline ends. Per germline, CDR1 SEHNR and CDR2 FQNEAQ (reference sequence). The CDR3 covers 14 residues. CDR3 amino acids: CASSLVQGGTEAFF. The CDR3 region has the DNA TGTGCCAGCAGCTTAGTTCAGGGCGGCACTGAAGCTTTCTTT.

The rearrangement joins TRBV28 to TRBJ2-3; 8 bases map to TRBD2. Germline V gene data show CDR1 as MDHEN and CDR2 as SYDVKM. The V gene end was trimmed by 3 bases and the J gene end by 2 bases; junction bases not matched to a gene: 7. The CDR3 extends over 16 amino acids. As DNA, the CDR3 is TGTGCCAGCAGTTTGGGAGCGGGGGACTCCACAGATACGCAGTATTTT. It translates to CASSLGAGDSTDTQYF.

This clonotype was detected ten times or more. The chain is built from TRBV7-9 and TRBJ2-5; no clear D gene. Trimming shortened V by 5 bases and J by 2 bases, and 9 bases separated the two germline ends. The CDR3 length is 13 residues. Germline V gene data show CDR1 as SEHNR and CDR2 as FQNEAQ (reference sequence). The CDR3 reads CASSQDRQETQYF. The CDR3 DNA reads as TGTGCCAGCAGCCAGGACCGTCAAGAGACCCAGTACTTC.

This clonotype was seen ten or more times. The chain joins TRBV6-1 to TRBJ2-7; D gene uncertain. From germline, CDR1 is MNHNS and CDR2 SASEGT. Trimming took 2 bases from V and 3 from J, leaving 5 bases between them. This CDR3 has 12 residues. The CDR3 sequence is CASSELVYEQYF. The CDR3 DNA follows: TGTGCCAGCAGTGAATTAGTCTACGAGCAGTACTTC.

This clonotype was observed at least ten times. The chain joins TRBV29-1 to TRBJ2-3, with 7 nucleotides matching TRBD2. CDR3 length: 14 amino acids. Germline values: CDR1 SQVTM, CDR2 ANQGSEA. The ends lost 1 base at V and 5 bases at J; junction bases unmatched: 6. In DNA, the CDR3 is TGCAGCGTTGAAGGGAGGGGCGGGGGAGATACGCAGTATTTT. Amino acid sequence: CSVEGRGGGDTQYF.

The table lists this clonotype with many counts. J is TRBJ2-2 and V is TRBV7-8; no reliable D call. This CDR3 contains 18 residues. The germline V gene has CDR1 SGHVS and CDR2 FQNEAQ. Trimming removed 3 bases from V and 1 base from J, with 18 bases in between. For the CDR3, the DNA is TGTGCCAGCAGCTTGGTAGAGTACAGAGACTGGAACACCGGGGAGCTGTTTTTT. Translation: CASSLVEYRDWNTGELFF.

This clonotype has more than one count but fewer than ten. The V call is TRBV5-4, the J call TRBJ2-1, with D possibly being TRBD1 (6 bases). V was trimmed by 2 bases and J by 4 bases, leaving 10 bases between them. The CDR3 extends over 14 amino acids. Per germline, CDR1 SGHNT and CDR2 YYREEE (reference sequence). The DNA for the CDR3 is TGTGCCAGCAGCTTCAACAGGGATTACAATGAGCAGTTCTTC. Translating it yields CASSFNRDYNEQFF. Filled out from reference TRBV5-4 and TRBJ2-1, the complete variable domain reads ETGVTQSPTHLIKTRGQQVTLRCSSQSGHNTVSWYQQALGQGPQFIFQYYREEENGRGNFPPRFSGLQFPNYSSELNVNALELDDSALYLCASSFNRDYNEQFFGPGTRLTVL.

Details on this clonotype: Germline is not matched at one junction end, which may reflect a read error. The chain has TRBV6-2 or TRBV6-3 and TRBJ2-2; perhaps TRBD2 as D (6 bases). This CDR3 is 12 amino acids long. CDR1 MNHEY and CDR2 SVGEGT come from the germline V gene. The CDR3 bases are TGTGTCAGCAGTTACGGGGGCGGGGAGCTGTTTTTT. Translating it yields CVSSYGGGELFF.

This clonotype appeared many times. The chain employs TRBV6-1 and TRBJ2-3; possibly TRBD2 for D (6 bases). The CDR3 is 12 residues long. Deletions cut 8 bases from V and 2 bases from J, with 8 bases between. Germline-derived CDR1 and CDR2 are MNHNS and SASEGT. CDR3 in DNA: TGTGCCAGCGCGGGGCACACAGATACGCAGTATTTT. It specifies CASAGHTDTQYF.

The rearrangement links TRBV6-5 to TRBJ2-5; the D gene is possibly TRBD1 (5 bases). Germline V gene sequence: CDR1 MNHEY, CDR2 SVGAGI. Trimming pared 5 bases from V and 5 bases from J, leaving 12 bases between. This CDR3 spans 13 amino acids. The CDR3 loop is CASSPGAWETQYF. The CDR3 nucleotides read TGTGCCAGCAGTCCTGGGGCTTGGGAGACCCAGTACTTC.

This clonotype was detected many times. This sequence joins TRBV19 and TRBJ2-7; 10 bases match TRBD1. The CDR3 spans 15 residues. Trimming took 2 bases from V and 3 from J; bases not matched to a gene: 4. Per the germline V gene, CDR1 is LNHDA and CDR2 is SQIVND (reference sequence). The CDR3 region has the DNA TGTGCCAGTAGTATAATCGGGACAGGGGACTACGAGCAGTACTTC. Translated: CASSIIGTGDYEQYF.

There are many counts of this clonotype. As DNA, the CDR3 is TGTGCCAGCAGTTTATTCGTAAGGGACAGTGAGGGTGGCGGCTACACCTTC. Amino acids: CASSLFVRDSEGGGYTF. The genes are TRBV28 and TRBJ1-2; 7 positions agree with TRBD1. V was pared by 1 base and J by 8 bases, with 16 bases of the junction left unmatched. Germline loops: CDR1 MDHEN, CDR2 SYDVKM. This CDR3 has 17 residues.

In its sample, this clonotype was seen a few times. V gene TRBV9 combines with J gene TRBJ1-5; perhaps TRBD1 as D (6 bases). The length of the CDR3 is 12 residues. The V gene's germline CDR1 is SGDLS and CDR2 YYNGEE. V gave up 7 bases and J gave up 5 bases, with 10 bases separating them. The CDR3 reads CASGRGDQPQHF. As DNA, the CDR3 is TGTGCCAGCGGAAGGGGGGATCAGCCCCAGCATTTT.

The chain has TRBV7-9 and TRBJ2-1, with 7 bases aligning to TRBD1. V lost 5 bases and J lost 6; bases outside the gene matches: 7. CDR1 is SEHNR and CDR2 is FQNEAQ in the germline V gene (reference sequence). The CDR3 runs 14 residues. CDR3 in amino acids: CASSARDRVNEQFF. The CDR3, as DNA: TGTGCCAGCAGCGCCCGGGACAGAGTCAATGAGCAGTTCTTC.

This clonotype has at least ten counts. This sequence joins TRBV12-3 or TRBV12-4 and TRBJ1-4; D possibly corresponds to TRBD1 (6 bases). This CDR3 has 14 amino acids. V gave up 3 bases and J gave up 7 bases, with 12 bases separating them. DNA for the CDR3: TGTGCCAGCAGTTTTGGGGGAGGGGGTGAAAAACTGTTTTTT. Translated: CASSFGGGGEKLFF.

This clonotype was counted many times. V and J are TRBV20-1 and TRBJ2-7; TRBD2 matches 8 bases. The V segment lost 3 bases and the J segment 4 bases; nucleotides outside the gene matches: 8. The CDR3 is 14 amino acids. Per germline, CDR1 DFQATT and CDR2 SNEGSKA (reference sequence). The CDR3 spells CSASDMTSVYEQYF. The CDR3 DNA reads TGCAGTGCTAGCGACATGACTAGCGTTTACGAGCAGTACTTC.

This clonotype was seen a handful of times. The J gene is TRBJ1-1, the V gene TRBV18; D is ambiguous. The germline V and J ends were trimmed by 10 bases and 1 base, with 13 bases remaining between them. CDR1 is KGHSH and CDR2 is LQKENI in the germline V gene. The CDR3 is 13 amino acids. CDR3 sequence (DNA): TGTGCCACCCAGCGTCTGGAGAACACTGAAGCTTTCTTT. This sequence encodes CATQRLENTEAFF. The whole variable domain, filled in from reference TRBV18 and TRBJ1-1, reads NAGVMQNPRHLVRRRGQEARLRCSPMKGHSHVYWYRQLPEEGLKFMVYLQKENIIDESGMPKERFSAEFPKEGPSILRIQQVVRGDSAAYFCATQRLENTEAFFGQGTRLTVV.

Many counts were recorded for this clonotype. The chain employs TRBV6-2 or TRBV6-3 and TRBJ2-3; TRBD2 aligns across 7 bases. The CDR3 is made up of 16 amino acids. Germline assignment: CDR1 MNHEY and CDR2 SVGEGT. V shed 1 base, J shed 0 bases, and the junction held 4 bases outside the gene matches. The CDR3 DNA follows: TGTGCCAGCAGTTACTTCGGGAGGACTAGCACAGATACGCAGTATTTT. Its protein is CASSYFGRTSTDTQYF.

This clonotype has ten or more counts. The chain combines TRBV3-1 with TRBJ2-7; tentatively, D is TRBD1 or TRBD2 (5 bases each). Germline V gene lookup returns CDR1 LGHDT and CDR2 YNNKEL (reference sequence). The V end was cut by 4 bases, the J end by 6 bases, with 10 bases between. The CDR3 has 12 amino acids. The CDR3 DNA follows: TGTGCCAGCAGCCCAAATGGGGGCGAGCAGTACTTC. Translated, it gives CASSPNGGEQYF.

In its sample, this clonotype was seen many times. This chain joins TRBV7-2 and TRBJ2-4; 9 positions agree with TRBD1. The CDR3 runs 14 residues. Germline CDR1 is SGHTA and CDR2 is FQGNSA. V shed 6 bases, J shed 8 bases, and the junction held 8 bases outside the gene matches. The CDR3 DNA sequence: TGTGCCAGCAGGAGGGACAGGGTCGATGACATTCAGTACTTC. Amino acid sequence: CASRRDRVDDIQYF.

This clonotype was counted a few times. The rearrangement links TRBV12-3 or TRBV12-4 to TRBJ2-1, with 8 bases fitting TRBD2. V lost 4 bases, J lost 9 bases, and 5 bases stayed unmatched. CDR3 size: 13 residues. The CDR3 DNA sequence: TGTGCCAGCAGTTCGACCGGGAGGGGTGAGCAGTTCTTC. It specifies CASSSTGRGEQFF.

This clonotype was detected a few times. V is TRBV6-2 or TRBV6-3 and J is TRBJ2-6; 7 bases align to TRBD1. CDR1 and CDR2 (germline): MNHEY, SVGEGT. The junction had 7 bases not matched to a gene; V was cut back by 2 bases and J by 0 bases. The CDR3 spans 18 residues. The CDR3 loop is CASSYVWTGLSGANVLTF. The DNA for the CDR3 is TGTGCCAGCAGTTACGTTTGGACAGGTCTCTCTGGGGCCAACGTCCTGACTTTC.

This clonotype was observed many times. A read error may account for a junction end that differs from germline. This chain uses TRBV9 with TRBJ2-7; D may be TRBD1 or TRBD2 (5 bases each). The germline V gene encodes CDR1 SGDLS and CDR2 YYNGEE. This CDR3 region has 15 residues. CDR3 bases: TGTGCCAGCAGCCCCCGGGGCGCTTTACAATCCGAGCGGTACTTC. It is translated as CASSPRGALQSERYF.